The rows below give T cell receptor beta chains drawn from one sample of a study of control samples from healthy donors and cancer patients. The repertoire was sequenced with immunoSEQ multiplex PCR; TCRdb's copy has only in-frame clones and lacks some. The table shows about 130,000 clones, with 85% to 95% occurring only once. The sample comprised blood. The origin of the receptors is a man aged 18 to 30 in good health. CDR3s include the opening cysteine and the closing phenylalanine or tryptophan. Fields, in order: D gene, J gene, V gene, clone size, CDR3 length, CDR3 protein, CDR3 DNA. D genes are given only for firm matches. Rows give clone size only sometimes, using once, few, many, or a class for an expanded clone.

>TRBD1|TRBJ1-1|TRBV7-6|-|16
CASSRDRARGYTEAFF
TGTGCCAGCAGCCGCGACAGGGCGAGAGGGTACACTGAAGCTTTCTTT
>-|TRBJ2-1|TRBV6-1|-|17
CASSETPRRSSYNEQFF
TGTGCCAGCAGTGAGACTCCCAGGAGAAGCTCCTACAATGAGCAGTTCTTC
>-|TRBJ2-1|TRBV7-2|once|12
CASSLAGIEQFF
TGTGCCAGCAGCTTAGCAGGGATTGAGCAGTTCTTC
>TRBD1|TRBJ1-2|TRBV5-4|-|13
CASSPDRYYGYTF
TGTGCCAGCAGCCCGGACAGGTACTATGGCTACACCTTC
>TRBD1|TRBJ1-1|TRBV10-2|-|13
CASWGTGVTEAFF
TGCGCCAGCTGGGGAACAGGGGTCACTGAAGCTTTCTTT
>-|TRBJ1-1|TRBV7-2|-|13
CASSRPNMDEAFF
TGTGCCAGCAGCCGCCCCAACATGGATGAAGCTTTCTTT
>-|TRBJ1-2|TRBV5-6|-|15
CASSLWGREDYGYTF
TGTGCCAGCAGCTTGTGGGGCAGAGAGGACTATGGCTACACCTTC
>TRBD2|TRBJ2-7|TRBV6-1|once|16
CASSEVPWAGDYEQYF
TGTGCCAGCAGTGAAGTACCCTGGGCGGGAGACTACGAGCAGTACTTC
>-|TRBJ1-1|TRBV12-5|-|16
CASGLVLRKGNTEAFF
TGTGCTAGTGGTTTGGTACTCCGGAAAGGGAACACTGAAGCTTTCTTT
>-|TRBJ2-5|TRBV11-2|-|12
CASSSTGRTQYF
TGTGCCAGCAGCTCCACCGGGAGGACCCAGTACTTC
>TRBD2|TRBJ2-2|TRBV7-2|-|16
CASSLNSGGLTGELFF
TGTGCCAGCAGCCTGAATAGCGGGGGGCTGACCGGGGAGCTGTTTTTT
>TRBD1|TRBJ1-6|TRBV4-1|-|17
CASSQELTGAFNSPLHF
TGCGCCAGCAGCCAAGAGCTTACAGGGGCGTTTAATTCACCCCTCCACTTT
>-|TRBJ1-2|TRBV2|-|11
CASLGVYGYTF
TGTGCCAGCCTCGGGGTTTATGGCTACACCTTC
>-|TRBJ2-7|TRBV29-1|once|15
CSAAAGTPSSYEQYF
TGCAGCGCAGCTGCCGGGACTCCGAGCTCCTACGAGCAGTACTTC
>-|TRBJ2-2|TRBV15|-|16
CATSRDGEWGTGELFF
TGTGCCACCAGCAGAGATGGGGAGTGGGGCACCGGGGAGCTGTTTTTT
>-|TRBJ2-7|TRBV7-2|-|15
CASSLGGRGGNEQYF
TGTGCCAGCAGCTTAGGCGGCAGGGGGGGGAACGAGCAGTACTTC
>-|TRBJ2-5|TRBV3-1/TRBV3-2|-|12
CASSQTKGTQYF
TGTGCCAGCAGCCAAACGAAAGGGACCCAGTACTTC
>-|TRBJ2-7|TRBV3-1/TRBV3-2|-|14
CASSQVTSSYEQYF
TGTGCCAGCAGCCAAGTAACTTCTTCCTACGAGCAGTACTTC
>-|TRBJ1-5|TRBV19|-|14
CASSIRAGNQPQHF
TGTGCCAGTAGTATTAGGGCAGGGAATCAGCCCCAGCATTTT
>-|TRBJ1-2|TRBV30|-|14
CAWSVSSGYYGYTF
TGTGCCTGGAGTGTATCGTCGGGGTACTATGGCTACACCTTC
>-|TRBJ1-1|TRBV9|-|14
CASSVVGANTEAFF
TGTGCCAGCAGCGTAGTGGGGGCTAACACTGAAGCTTTCTTT
>TRBD1|TRBJ1-5|TRBV7-2|-|15
CASSTTYRGGQPQHF
TGTGCCAGCAGCACGACCTACAGGGGTGGCCAGCCCCAGCATTTT
>-|TRBJ1-1|TRBV23-1|-|15
CASSQSLAWNTEAFF
TGCGCCAGCAGTCAATCGTTGGCCTGGAACACTGAAGCTTTCTTT
>-|TRBJ1-6|TRBV12-3/TRBV12-4|-|13
CASSFRQNSPLHF
TGTGCCAGCAGTTTTAGACAAAATTCACCCCTCCACTTT
>-|TRBJ1-1|TRBV2|-|13
CASKRGMELGAFF
TGTGCCAGCAAGCGGGGAATGGAGCTGGGGGCTTTCTTT
>-|TRBJ1-5|TRBV7-2|-|13
CASSLAVHQPQHF
TGTGCCAGCAGCTTAGCGGTCCATCAGCCCCAGCATTTT
>-|TRBJ1-1|TRBV15|-|16
CATSRGKGIIGTEAFF
TGTGCCACCAGCAGAGGTAAAGGTATCATCGGAACTGAAGCTTTCTTT
>TRBD1|TRBJ2-3|TRBV30|-|13
CAWNRGSADTQYF
TGTGCCTGGAACAGGGGAAGTGCAGATACGCAGTATTTT
>-|TRBJ1-1|TRBV5-1|-|14
CASSLTGALTEAFF
TGCGCCAGCAGCCTGACAGGAGCCCTCACTGAAGCTTTCTTT
>-|TRBJ1-1|TRBV7-3|-|13
CASSSKGGTEAFF
TGTGCCAGCAGCTCGAAGGGGGGCACTGAAGCTTTCTTT
>-|TRBJ1-5|TRBV5-1|few|13
CASSVARDQPQHF
TGCGCCAGCAGCGTCGCCAGGGATCAGCCCCAGCATTTT
>TRBD1|TRBJ2-3|TRBV27|-|16
CASRVAGDRGQNTQYF
TGTGCCAGCAGGGTGGCCGGCGACAGGGGGCAGAATACGCAGTATTTT
>-|TRBJ2-7|TRBV7-9|-|16
CASSEMRGRGISEQYF
TGTGCCAGCAGCGAAATGAGGGGCAGAGGAATCTCCGAGCAGTACTTC
>-|TRBJ1-3|TRBV5-1|-|18
CASSPGTLTGISGNTIYF
TGCGCCAGCAGCCCCGGAACTCTGACGGGGATCTCTGGAAACACCATATATTTT
>-|TRBJ2-2|TRBV27|-|16
CASSLSTRENTGELFF
TGTGCCAGCAGTTTATCGACCAGGGAGAACACCGGGGAGCTGTTTTTT
>TRBD2|TRBJ2-1|TRBV2|-|19
CASSELLAGASSSYNEQFF
TGTGCCAGCAGTGAACTACTAGCGGGGGCCTCCAGCTCCTACAATGAGCAGTTCTTC
>TRBD1|TRBJ1-1|TRBV5-4|-|16
CASSPLGGASLRGTFF
TGTGCCAGCAGCCCGTTAGGGGGCGCAAGTCTTCGGGGTACTTTCTTT
>TRBD1|TRBJ1-5|TRBV24-1|-|14
CATSDRGNNQPQHF
TGTGCCACCAGTGACAGGGGGAACAATCAGCCCCAGCATTTT
>TRBD1|TRBJ1-1|TRBV5-1|-|14
CASSTTGQGTEAFF
TGCGCCAGCAGCACGACAGGGCAGGGGACTGAAGCTTTCTTT
>-|TRBJ1-1|TRBV20-1|-|11
CSASLGREAFF
TGCAGTGCTAGCCTGGGACGTGAAGCTTTCTTT
>-|TRBJ1-6|TRBV5-1|-|14
CASSLAGYNSPLHF
TGCGCCAGCAGCTTGGCAGGGTATAATTCACCCCTCCACTTT
>-|TRBJ2-7|TRBV5-8|-|14
CASSLGQVLYEQYF
TGTGCCAGCAGCTTGGGACAGGTACTTTACGAGCAGTACTTC
>-|TRBJ2-2|TRBV5-1|-|15
CASSYGTENTGELFF
TGCGCCAGCAGTTACGGGACCGAGAACACCGGGGAGCTGTTTTTT
>-|TRBJ2-7|TRBV5-1|-|15
CASSSPGTITYEQYF
TGCGCCAGCAGCTCCCCCGGGACAATTACCTACGAGCAGTACTTC
>-|TRBJ1-2|TRBV27|-|16
CASRTPGGTFGYGYTF
TGTGCCAGCAGGACCCCCGGGGGAACCTTCGGCTATGGCTACACCTTC
>-|TRBJ1-1|TRBV12-5|-|14
CASGLSTLNTEAFF
TGTGCTAGTGGCCTTAGTACTTTGAACACTGAAGCTTTCTTT
>TRBD2|TRBJ2-1|TRBV11-2|-|15
CASSQLAGVYNEQFF
TGTGCCAGCAGCCAACTAGCGGGGGTCTACAATGAGCAGTTCTTC
>-|TRBJ1-1|TRBV3-1/TRBV3-2|once|12
CASSQGYDEAFF
TGTGCCAGCAGCCAAGGGTACGATGAAGCTTTCTTT
>-|TRBJ2-1|TRBV4-1|-|11
CASSQLGQQFF
TGCGCCAGCAGCCAATTGGGACAGCAGTTCTTC
>-|TRBJ1-6|TRBV18|-|17
CASSPTSGGQPNSPLHF
TGTGCCAGCTCACCGACCTCTGGCGGCCAGCCAAATTCACCCCTCCACTTT
>-|TRBJ1-1|TRBV29-1|-|11
CSVEGNTEAFF
TGCAGCGTTGAAGGGAACACTGAAGCTTTCTTT
>-|TRBJ1-6|TRBV15|-|12
CATSSLNSPLHF
TGTGCCACCAGCAGTCTTAATTCACCCCTCCACTTT
>-|TRBJ2-5|TRBV11-2|-|14
CASSLDRRVETQYF
TGTGCCAGCAGCTTAGACCGAAGAGTGGAGACCCAGTACTTC
>-|TRBJ1-4|TRBV4-1|-|16
CASSQEPGTANEKLFF
TGCGCCAGCAGCCAAGAACCCGGGACGGCTAATGAAAAACTGTTTTTT
>TRBD1|TRBJ2-3|TRBV5-4|-|14
CASSPDRESDTQYF
TGTGCCAGCAGCCCGGACAGGGAGTCAGATACGCAGTATTTT